One T cell receptor (beta chain) is described in this entry. Antigen: not known. This record comes from a study of OX40 agonist ivuxolimab in advanced cancers. Autoimmune disease history or systemic immunosuppression excluded patients. Study findings and constraints: Certain nonresponders additionally had low normalized T-cell clonal expansion. Among patients with partial responses at 0.1-3.0 mg/kg, clonal expansion was among the lowest. Mean expanded clone counts were higher in CD8+ than CD4+ T cells.

TCRdb's table, derived via immunoSEQ multiplex PCR, lists solely in-frame clones and lacks some. The data hold over 65,000 clones, with approximately 90% observed a single time. Sample: CD4+ or CD8+ T cells sorted from blood, taken in a trial of the OX40 agonist ivuxolimab. The receptor was derived from an adult with an advanced solid tumor such as melanoma, head and neck, liver or kidney cancer.

The CDR3: CASSRDGAYNEQFF. The CDR3 nucleotides are TGCGCCAGCAGCCGGGACGGAGCCTACAATGAGCAGTTCTTC. The rearrangement joins TRBV4-3 to TRBJ2-1; D may be TRBD1 or TRBD2 (5 bases each). The CDR3 totals 14 residues. Per germline, CDR1 LGHNA and CDR2 YSLEER. V shed 4 bases and J shed 2 bases, with 9 bases lying between them.